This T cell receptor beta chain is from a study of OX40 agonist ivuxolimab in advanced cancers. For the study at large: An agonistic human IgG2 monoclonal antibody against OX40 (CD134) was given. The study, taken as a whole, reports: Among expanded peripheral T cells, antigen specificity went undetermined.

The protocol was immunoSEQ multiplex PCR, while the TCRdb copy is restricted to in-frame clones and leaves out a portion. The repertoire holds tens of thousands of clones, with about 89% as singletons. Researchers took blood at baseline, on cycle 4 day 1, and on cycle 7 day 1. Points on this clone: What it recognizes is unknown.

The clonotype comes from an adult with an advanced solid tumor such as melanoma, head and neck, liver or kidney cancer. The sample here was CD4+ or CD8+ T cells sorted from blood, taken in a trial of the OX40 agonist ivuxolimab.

CDR3 DNA sequence: TGTGCCTCCCGGAGCGGGCTTATCACAGATACGCAGTATTTT. Its protein product is CASRSGLITDTQYF. The chain is built from TRBV28 and TRBJ2-3; D possibly corresponds to TRBD2 (6 bases). The germline V gene encodes CDR1 MDHEN and CDR2 SYDVKM. There are 14 residues in the CDR3. V lost 11 bases to trimming and J lost 2 bases, with 17 bases between them.